Many counts were recorded for the clone carrying this T cell receptor (beta chain). Its specificity is unknown. These data come from a study of identical twins. Study observations and caveats: There was an excess of low generation probability in the out-of-frame alpha sequences that twins shared.

TCRdb independently ran MiXCR on the 5' RACE reads; one entry per CDR3 protein. The sample yields 100,000 to 110,000 distinct CDR3 sequences, less than 6.5% seen once. Looked up from germline, CDR1 is SGHTA and CDR2 is FQGNSA. The CDR3 is made up of 17 amino acids. V lost 0 bases and J lost 8, with 17 bases in between. The chain carries TRBV7-2 and TRBJ1-6; D perhaps matches TRBD1 (5 bases). This sequence originates from a woman aged 50 to 65 in good health. The sample taken for sequencing was memory T cells sorted from blood. The CDR3 bases are TGTGCCAGCAGCTTAGCGGGGCCAGGAACGCCCGATTCACCCCTCCACTTT. Its translation is CASSLAGPGTPDSPLHF.